The 6 T cell receptor beta chains presented below share a single source sample, sequenced in a study of blood T cell repertoires in COVID-19. TCRdb keeps only in-frame clones here, not all; method: immunoSEQ multiplex PCR. The sample holds about 87,000 clones, around 75% seen once. Sample: peripheral blood. Every receptor here comes from a woman aged 45-65 years with acute or convalescent COVID-19.

CDR3 amino acids: CAISIQGSSYNEQFF. The CDR3 DNA follows: TGTGCCATCAGTATACAGGGGAGCTCCTACAATGAGCAGTTCTTC. The chain carries TRBV10-3 and TRBJ2-1, with 7 bases identical to TRBD1. Looked up from germline, CDR1 is ENHRY and CDR2 is SYGVKD. The CDR3 is made up of 15 amino acids. With 5 bases clipped from V and 0 bases from J, the junction kept 4 bases outside the gene matches.

The chain combines TRBV4-3 with TRBJ1-2, with D tentatively TRBD1 (6 bases). CDR3 size: 14 residues. V was trimmed by 3 bases and J by 7 bases, leaving 15 bases between them. Looked up from germline, CDR1 is LGHNA and CDR2 is YSLEER. The CDR3: CASSHERQDGGYTF. Here the CDR3 DNA reads TGCGCCAGCAGCCACGAACGACAGGACGGTGGCTACACCTTC.

The chain uses TRBV7-2 and TRBJ2-3; 8 positions agree with TRBD2. The length of the CDR3 is 15 residues. CDR1 is SGHTA, CDR2 FQGNSA, per germline. V gave up 2 bases and J gave up 4 bases; unmatched junction bases: 5. The CDR3 DNA follows: TGTGCCAGCAGCTTATATAGCGGGGTTGCAGATACGCAGTATTTT. This translates into CASSLYSGVADTQYF.

V is TRBV11-2 and J is TRBJ2-1; maybe TRBD1 (6 bases). The CDR3 consists of 13 residues. V lost 6 bases and J 5 bases, leaving 11 bases between the germline ends. The V gene's germline CDR1 is SGHAT and CDR2 FQNNGV. This CDR3 reads CASRTGGDNEQFF. CDR3 bases: TGTGCCAGCAGGACAGGAGGTGACAATGAGCAGTTCTTC.

The chain combines TRBV6-5 with TRBJ1-2; no firm D call. The V and J ends lost 10 bases and 8 bases respectively, with 14 bases between them. Germline V gives CDR1 MNHEY, CDR2 SVGAGI. The CDR3 is 11 amino acids. CDR3 residues: CATHGGTGYTF. The CDR3 nucleotides are TGTGCCACACATGGAGGAACAGGCTACACCTTC.

This chain uses TRBV6-5 with TRBJ2-2; 9 nucleotides align to TRBD2. The CDR3 has 15 amino acids. V lost 8 bases and J lost 1; bases outside the gene matches: 5. Per the germline V gene, CDR1 is MNHEY and CDR2 is SVGAGI. DNA of the CDR3: TGTGCCAGCCGGGGGACTAGCAGGAACACCGGGGAGCTGTTTTTT. It yields the protein CASRGTSRNTGELFF.